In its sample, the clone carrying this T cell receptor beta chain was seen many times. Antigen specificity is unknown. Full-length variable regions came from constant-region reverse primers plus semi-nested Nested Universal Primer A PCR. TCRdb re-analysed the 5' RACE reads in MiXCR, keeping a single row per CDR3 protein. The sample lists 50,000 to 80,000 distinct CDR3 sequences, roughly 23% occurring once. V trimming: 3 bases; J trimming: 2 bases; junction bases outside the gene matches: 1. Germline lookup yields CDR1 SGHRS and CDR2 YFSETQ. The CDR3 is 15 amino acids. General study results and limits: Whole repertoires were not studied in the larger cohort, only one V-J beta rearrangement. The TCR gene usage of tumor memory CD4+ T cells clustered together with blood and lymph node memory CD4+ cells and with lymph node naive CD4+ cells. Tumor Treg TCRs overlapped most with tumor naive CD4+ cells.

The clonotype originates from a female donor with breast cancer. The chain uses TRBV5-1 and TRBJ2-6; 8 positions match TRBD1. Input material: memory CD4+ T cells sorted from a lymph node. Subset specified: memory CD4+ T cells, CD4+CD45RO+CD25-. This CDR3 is CASSSTGAGANVLTF. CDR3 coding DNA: TGCGCCAGCAGCTCGACAGGGGCTGGGGCCAACGTCCTGACTTTC.